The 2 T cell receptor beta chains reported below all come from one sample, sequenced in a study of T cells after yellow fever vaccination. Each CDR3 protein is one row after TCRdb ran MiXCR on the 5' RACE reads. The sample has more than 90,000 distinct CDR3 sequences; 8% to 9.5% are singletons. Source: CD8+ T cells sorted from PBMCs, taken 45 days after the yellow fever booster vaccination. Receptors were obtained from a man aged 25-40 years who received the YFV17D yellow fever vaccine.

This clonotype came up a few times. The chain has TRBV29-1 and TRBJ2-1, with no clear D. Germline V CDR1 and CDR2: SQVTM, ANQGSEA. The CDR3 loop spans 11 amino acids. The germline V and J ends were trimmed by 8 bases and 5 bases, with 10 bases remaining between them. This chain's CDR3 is CSPQLNNEQFF. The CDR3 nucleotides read TGCAGCCCCCAGTTGAACAATGAGCAGTTCTTC.

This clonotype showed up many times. This CDR3 reads CASSQLRGVNEQFF. The CDR3 nucleotides are TGTGCCAGCAGCCAATTACGGGGGGTCAATGAGCAGTTCTTC. This chain joins TRBV3-1 and TRBJ2-1; 7 nucleotides agree with TRBD2. Looked up from germline, CDR1 is LGHDT and CDR2 is YNNKEL (reference sequence). V dropped 2 bases and J dropped 6; count of bases not matched to a gene: 4. The CDR3 covers 14 residues.